This entry lists 11 T cell receptor beta chains sequenced from one sample in a study of control samples from healthy donors and cancer patients. Here immunoSEQ multiplex PCR was the method, and the copy in TCRdb shows in-frame clones only, minus some. The table includes roughly 88,000 clones, roughly 90% detected once. Sequencing was performed on blood. The receptors were sampled from a woman in her thirties in good health.

The sample holds a few counts of this clone. The CDR3 loop reads CASSQDRAGPGYTF. The CDR3 region has the DNA TGCGCCAGCAGCCAAGATAGGGCAGGGCCTGGCTACACCTTC. The genes are TRBV4-1 and TRBJ1-2; D perhaps matches TRBD1 (5 bases). Trimming shortened V by 0 bases and J by 7 bases, and 12 bases separated the two germline ends. This CDR3 has 14 residues. Germline CDR1 MGHRA, CDR2 YSYEKL.

Judged by abundance, this clone is medium-sized. The V gene is TRBV12-3 or TRBV12-4, the J gene TRBJ2-7; D perhaps matches TRBD1 (5 bases). Trimming removed 8 bases at V and 4 bases at J, with 9 bases between. The CDR3 length is 11 residues. CDR3 in DNA: TGTGCCAGCTTCAGGGTTTACGAGCAGTACTTC. Encoded protein: CASFRVYEQYF.

The chain combines TRBV5-1 with TRBJ1-1; unclear D gene. Trimming removed 0 bases from V and 2 bases from J, with 11 bases in between. Germline V gene lookup returns CDR1 SGHRS and CDR2 YFSETQ. The CDR3 is 15 residues long. This CDR3 is CASSLDSIGNTEAFF. CDR3 nucleotides: TGCGCCAGCAGCTTGGACAGCATCGGAAACACTGAAGCTTTCTTT.

CDR3 in amino acids: CASSLVRDRGQANTGELFF. DNA for the CDR3: TGTGCCAGCTCACTTGTACGGGACAGGGGACAAGCGAACACCGGGGAGCTGTTTTTT. The chain joins TRBV18 to TRBJ2-2, with 10 bases lining up with TRBD1. The CDR3 extends over 19 amino acids. Unmatched junction bases numbered 11, after V lost 4 bases and J lost 0 bases. Germline-derived CDR1 and CDR2 are KGHSH and LQKENI.

The rearrangement links TRBV7-9 to TRBJ2-7; D may correspond to TRBD1 or TRBD2 (5 bases each). Germline V gives CDR1 SEHNR, CDR2 FQNEAQ (reference sequence). This CDR3 contains 17 residues. Trimming cost V 0 bases and J 1 base, with 16 bases left between them. CDR3 in amino acids: CASSLAGKGTASYEQYF. CDR3 nucleotides: TGTGCCAGCAGCTTAGCGGGGAAGGGGACCGCATCCTACGAGCAGTACTTC.

CDR3 sequence reads: CASSLATGQITEAFF. CDR3 nucleotides: TGTGCCAGCAGTTTAGCGACGGGACAGATCACTGAAGCTTTCTTT. V usage is TRBV28 and J usage is TRBJ1-1; 7 positions match TRBD1. Germline V lookup: CDR1 MDHEN, CDR2 SYDVKM. The CDR3 has 15 residues. V was pared by 2 bases and J by 4 bases, with 7 bases of the junction left unmatched.

The gene calls are TRBV9 and TRBJ1-6; D is uncertain. Per the germline V gene, CDR1 is SGDLS and CDR2 is YYNGEE. V shed 0 bases and J shed 8 bases, with 12 bases lying between them. The CDR3 has 15 amino acids. The CDR3 spells CASSVAGSPYSPLHF. The DNA of the CDR3 is TGTGCCAGCAGCGTAGCCGGTTCTCCTTATTCACCCCTCCACTTT.

The chain has TRBV28 and TRBJ2-7, with unresolved D. With 8 bases removed from V and 3 bases from J, the gap between germline ends came to 8 bases. CDR1 is MDHEN and CDR2 is SYDVKM in the germline V gene. The CDR3 has 11 amino acids. The CDR3 spells CASGRHYEQYF. CDR3 DNA: TGTGCCAGCGGGCGCCACTACGAGCAGTACTTC.

The CDR3 region is CASSPWDSLMNTEAFF. The CDR3 region has the DNA TGTGCCAGCAGCCCCTGGGACAGCCTGATGAACACTGAAGCTTTCTTT. J is TRBJ1-1 and V is TRBV25-1; 7 bases agree with TRBD1. The CDR3 extends over 16 amino acids. Germline assignment: CDR1 MGHDK and CDR2 SYGVNS. V lost 6 bases and J lost 0; bases outside the gene matches: 10.

The chain recombines TRBV6-2 or TRBV6-3 with TRBJ1-2; D unclear. Germline loops: CDR1 MNHEY, CDR2 SVGEGT. The CDR3 runs to 15 residues. V dropped 2 bases and J dropped 2 bases, with 12 bases sitting between them. For the CDR3, the DNA is TGTGCCAGCAGTTACGGCTCACTTATAAACTATGGCTACACCTTC. Protein: CASSYGSLINYGYTF.

This chain connects TRBV10-3 to TRBJ1-1; D ambiguous. Trimming shortened V by 6 bases and J by 0 bases, and 11 bases separated the two germline ends. Germline V gene data show CDR1 as ENHRY and CDR2 as SYGVKD. The CDR3 extends over 14 amino acids. The chain's CDR3 is CAIRANSMNTEAFF. CDR3 nucleotides: TGTGCCATCAGGGCCAACTCCATGAACACTGAAGCTTTCTTT.